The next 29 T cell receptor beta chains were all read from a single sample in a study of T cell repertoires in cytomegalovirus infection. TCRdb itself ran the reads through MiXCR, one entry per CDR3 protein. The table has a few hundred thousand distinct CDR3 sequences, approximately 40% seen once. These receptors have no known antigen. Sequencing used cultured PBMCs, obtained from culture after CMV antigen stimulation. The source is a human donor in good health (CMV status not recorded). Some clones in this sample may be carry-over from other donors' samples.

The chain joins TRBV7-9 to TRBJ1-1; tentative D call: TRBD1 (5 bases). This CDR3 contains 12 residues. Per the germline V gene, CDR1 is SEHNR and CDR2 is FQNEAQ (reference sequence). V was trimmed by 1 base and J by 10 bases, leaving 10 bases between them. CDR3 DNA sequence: TGTGCCAGCAGCTTAGTTGGGGGTCTAGCTTTCTTT. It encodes CASSLVGGLAFF.

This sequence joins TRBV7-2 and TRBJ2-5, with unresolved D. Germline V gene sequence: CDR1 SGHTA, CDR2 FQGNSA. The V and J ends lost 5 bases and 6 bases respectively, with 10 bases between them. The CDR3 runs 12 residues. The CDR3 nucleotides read TGTGCCAGCAGCCCAATTTCAAAGACCCAGTACTTC. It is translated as CASSPISKTQYF.

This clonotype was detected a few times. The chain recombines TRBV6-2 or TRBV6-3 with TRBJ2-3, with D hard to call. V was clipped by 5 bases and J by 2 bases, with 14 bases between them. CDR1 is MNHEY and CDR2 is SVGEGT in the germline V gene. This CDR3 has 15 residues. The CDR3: CASSKEKFYTDTQYF. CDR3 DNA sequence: TGTGCCAGCAGTAAGGAAAAATTCTACACAGATACGCAGTATTTT.

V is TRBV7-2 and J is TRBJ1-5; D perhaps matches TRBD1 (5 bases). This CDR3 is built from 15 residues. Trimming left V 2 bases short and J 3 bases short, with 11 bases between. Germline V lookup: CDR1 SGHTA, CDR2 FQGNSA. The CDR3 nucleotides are TGTGCCAGCAGCTTACGGGGGTGGGTCAATCAGCCCCAGCATTTT. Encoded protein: CASSLRGWVNQPQHF. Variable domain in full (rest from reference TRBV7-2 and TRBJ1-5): GAGVSQSPSNKVTEKGKDVELRCDPISGHTALYWYRQSLGQGLEFLIYFQGNSAPDKSGLPSDRFSAERTGGSVSTLTIQRTQQEDSAVYLCASSLRGWVNQPQHFGDGTRLSIL.

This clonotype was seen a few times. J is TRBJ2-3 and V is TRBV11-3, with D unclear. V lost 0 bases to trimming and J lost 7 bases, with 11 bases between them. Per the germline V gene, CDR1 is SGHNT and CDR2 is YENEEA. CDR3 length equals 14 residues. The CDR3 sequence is CASSLDLTRNTQYF. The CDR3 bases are TGTGCCAGCAGCTTAGATCTGACGAGGAATACGCAGTATTTT.

Here the CDR3 reads CASSPRTSGINNEQFF. CDR3 DNA sequence: TGTGCCAGCAGCCCGAGGACTAGCGGGATTAACAATGAGCAGTTCTTC. The chain is built from TRBV11-2 and TRBJ2-1, with 12 bases aligning to TRBD2. The junction had 7 bases not matched to a gene; V was cut back by 5 bases and J by 5 bases. CDR1 is SGHAT, CDR2 FQNNGV, per germline. There are 16 residues in the CDR3.

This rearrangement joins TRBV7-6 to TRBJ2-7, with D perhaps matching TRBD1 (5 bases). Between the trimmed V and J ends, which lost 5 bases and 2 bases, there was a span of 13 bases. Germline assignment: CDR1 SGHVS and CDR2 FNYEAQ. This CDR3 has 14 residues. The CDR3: CASSRGHDTYEQYF. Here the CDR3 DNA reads TGTGCCAGCAGCCGCGGACACGACACCTACGAGCAGTACTTC. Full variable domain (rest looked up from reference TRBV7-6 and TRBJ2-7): GAGVSQSPRYKVTKRGQDVALRCDPISGHVSLYWYRQALGQGPEFLTYFNYEAQQDKSGLPNDRFSAERPEGSISTLTIQRTEQRDSAMYRCASSRGHDTYEQYFGPGTRLTVT.

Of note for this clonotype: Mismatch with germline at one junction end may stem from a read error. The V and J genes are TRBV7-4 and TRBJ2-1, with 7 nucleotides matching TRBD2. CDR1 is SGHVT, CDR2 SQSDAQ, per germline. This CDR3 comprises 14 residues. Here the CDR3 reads CASRLAGSNNEQFF. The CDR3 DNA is TGTGCCAGCAGATTAGCGGGCAGCAACAATGAGCAGTTCTTC.

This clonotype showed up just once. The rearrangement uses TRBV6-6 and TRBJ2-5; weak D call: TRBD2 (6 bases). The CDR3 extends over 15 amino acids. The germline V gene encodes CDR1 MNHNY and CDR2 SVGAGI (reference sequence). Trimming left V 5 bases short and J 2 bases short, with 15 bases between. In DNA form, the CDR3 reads TGTGCCAGCAGTGAGTTGGGACTTTATCAAGAGACCCAGTACTTC. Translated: CASSELGLYQETQYF.

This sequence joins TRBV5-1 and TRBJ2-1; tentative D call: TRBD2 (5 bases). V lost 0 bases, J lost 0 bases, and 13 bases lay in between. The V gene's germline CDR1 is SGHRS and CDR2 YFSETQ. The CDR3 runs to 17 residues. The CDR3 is CASSLERDWGSYNEQFF. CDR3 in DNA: TGCGCCAGCAGCTTGGAGAGGGATTGGGGCTCCTACAATGAGCAGTTCTTC.

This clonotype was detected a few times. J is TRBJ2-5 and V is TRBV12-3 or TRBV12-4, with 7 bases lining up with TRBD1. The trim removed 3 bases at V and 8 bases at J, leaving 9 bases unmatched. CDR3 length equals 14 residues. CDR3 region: CASSFDRVVGTQYF. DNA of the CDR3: TGTGCCAGCAGTTTTGACAGGGTTGTGGGTACCCAGTACTTC.

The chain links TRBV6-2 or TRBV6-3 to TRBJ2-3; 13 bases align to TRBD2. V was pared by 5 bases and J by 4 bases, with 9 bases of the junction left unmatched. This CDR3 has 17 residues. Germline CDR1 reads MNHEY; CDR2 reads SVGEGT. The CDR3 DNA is TGTGCCAGCAGTCCCCGGACTAGCGGGAGTTTCCCAGATACGCAGTATTTT. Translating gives CASSPRTSGSFPDTQYF.

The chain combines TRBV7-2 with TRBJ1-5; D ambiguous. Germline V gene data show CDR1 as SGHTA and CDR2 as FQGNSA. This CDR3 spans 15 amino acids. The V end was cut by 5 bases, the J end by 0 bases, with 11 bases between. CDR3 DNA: TGTGCCAGCAGCCTCAGTAGCCTTAGCAATCAGCCCCAGCATTTT. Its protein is CASSLSSLSNQPQHF.

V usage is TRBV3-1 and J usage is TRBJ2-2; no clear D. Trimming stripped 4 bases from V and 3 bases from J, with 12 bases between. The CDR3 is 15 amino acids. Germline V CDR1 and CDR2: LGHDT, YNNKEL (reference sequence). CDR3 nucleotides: TGTGCCAGCAGCCGTCAGGCCCTGGACACCGGGGAGCTGTTTTTT. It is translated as CASSRQALDTGELFF.

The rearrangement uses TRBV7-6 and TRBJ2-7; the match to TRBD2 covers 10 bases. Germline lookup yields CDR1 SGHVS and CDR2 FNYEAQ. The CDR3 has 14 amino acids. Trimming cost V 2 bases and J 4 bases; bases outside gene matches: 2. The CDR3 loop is CASSLPSGGYEQYF. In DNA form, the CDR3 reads TGTGCCAGCAGCTTACCTAGCGGGGGATACGAGCAGTACTTC.

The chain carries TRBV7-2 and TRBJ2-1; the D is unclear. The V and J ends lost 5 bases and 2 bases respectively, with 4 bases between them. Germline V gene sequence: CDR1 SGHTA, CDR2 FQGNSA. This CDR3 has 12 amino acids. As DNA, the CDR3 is TGTGCCAGCAGCCATCCCTACAATGAGCAGTTCTTC. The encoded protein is CASSHPYNEQFF.

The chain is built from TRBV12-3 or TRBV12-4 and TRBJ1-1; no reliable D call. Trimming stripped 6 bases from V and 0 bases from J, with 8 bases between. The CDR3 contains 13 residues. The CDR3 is CASSIRMNTEAFF. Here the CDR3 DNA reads TGTGCCAGCAGCATCAGGATGAACACTGAAGCTTTCTTT.

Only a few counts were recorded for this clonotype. The CDR3 sequence: CASSYAHPGEAFF. The CDR3 DNA follows: TGTGCCAGCAGTTACGCGCACCCCGGTGAAGCTTTCTTT. J is TRBJ1-1 and V is TRBV6-5, with no clear D. CDR3 length: 13 residues. Germline assignment: CDR1 MNHEY and CDR2 SVGAGI. The V end lost 2 bases, the J end lost 7 bases, and 11 bases lay between the germline ends.

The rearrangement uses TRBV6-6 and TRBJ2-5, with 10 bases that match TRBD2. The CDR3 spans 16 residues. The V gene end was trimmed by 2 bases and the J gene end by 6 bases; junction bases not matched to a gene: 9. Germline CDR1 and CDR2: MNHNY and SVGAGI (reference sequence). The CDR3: CASSYRASGGGQTQYF. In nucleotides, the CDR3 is TGTGCCAGCAGTTACCGCGCTAGCGGGGGAGGGCAGACCCAGTACTTC.

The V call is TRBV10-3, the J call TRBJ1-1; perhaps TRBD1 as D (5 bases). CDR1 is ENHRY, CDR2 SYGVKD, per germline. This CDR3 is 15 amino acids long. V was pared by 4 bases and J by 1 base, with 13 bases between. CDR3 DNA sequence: TGTGCCATCAGTGGGAGGGAGGGGCAGAACACTGAAGCTTTCTTT. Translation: CAISGREGQNTEAFF.

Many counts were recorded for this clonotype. The CDR3 sequence is CASSAQVQGEQYF. DNA for the CDR3: TGTGCCAGCAGCGCACAGGTCCAGGGGGAGCAGTACTTC. The gene calls are TRBV7-8 and TRBJ2-7; possible D gene TRBD1, 6 bases. This CDR3 has 13 amino acids. The V gene lost 5 bases and the J gene lost 7 bases, with 15 bases spanning the gap. Per the germline V gene, CDR1 is SGHVS and CDR2 is FQNEAQ.

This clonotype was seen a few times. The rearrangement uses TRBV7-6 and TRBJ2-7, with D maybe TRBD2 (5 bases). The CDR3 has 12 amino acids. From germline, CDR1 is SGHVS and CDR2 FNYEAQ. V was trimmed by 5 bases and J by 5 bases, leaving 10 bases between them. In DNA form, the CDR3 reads TGTGCCAGCAGCCACCGGGGAGACGAGCAGTACGTC. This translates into CASSHRGDEQYV.

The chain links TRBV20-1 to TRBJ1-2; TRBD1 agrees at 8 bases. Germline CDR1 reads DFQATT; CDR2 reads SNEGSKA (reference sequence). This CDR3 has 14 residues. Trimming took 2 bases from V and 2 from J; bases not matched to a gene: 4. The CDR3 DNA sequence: TGCAGTGCTAGACGGACAGGGCAGAACTATGGCTACACCTTC. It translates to CSARRTGQNYGYTF.

CDR3 DNA: TGTGCCAGCAGCCCCCTGGGGGGAGGGGCGAACACCGGGGAGCTGTTTTTT. Its protein is CASSPLGGGANTGELFF. The chain employs TRBV7-9 and TRBJ2-2, with 7 bases fitting TRBD2. Germline CDR1 and CDR2: SEHNR and FQNEAQ (reference sequence). The CDR3 consists of 17 residues. The V gene end was trimmed by 5 bases and the J gene end by 0 bases; junction bases not matched to a gene: 9.

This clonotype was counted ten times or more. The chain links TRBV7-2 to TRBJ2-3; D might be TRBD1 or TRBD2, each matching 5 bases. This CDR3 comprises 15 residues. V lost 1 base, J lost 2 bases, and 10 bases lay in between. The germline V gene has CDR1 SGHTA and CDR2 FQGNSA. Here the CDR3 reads CASSLGWGTTDTQYF. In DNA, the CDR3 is TGTGCCAGCAGCTTAGGATGGGGGACCACAGATACGCAGTATTTT. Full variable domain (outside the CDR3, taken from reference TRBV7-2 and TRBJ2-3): GAGVSQSPSNKVTEKGKDVELRCDPISGHTALYWYRQSLGQGLEFLIYFQGNSAPDKSGLPSDRFSAERTGGSVSTLTIQRTQQEDSAVYLCASSLGWGTTDTQYFGPGTRLTVL.

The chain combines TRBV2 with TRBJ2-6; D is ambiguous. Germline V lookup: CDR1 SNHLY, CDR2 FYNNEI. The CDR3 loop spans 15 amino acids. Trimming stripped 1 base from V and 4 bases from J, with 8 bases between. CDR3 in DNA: TGTGCCAGCAGTGAAGGGCCCGCCGGGGCCAACGTCCTGACTTTC. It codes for CASSEGPAGANVLTF.

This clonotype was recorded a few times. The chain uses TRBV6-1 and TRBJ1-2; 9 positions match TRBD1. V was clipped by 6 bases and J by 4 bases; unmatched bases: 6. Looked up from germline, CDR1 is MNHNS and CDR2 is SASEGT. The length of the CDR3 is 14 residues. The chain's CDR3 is CASRTTGGGYGYTF. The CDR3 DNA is TGTGCCAGCAGGACGACAGGGGGAGGCTATGGCTACACCTTC.

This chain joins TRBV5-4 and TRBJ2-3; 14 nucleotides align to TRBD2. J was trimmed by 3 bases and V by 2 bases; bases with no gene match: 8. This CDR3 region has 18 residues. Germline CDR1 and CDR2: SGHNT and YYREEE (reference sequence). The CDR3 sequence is CASSLPGTSGSMTDTQYF. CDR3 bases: TGTGCCAGCAGCTTACCCGGGACTAGCGGGAGCATGACAGATACGCAGTATTTT.

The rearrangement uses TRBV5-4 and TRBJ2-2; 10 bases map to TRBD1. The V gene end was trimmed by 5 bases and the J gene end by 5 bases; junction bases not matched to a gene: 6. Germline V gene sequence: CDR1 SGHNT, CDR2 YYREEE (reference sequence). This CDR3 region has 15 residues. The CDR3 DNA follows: TGTGCCAGCAGACCCGGACAGGGGGAAACCGGGGAGCTGTTTTTT. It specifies CASRPGQGETGELFF.